Included here is one T cell receptor (beta chain) sequence, with context. Its antigen is as yet unknown. The CDR3 runs to 16 residues. Germline V gene data show CDR1 as MGHRA and CDR2 as YSYEKL. Trimming left V 0 bases short and J 5 bases short, with 14 bases between. The data were obtained in a study of cytotoxic CD8 clonotypes in ibrutinib-treated CLL. Study at large: The sample average was about 240,000 productive templates and 85,000 to 95,000 productive rearrangements. General study findings and limits: Clonality went up at ibrutinib response and then declined back toward baseline at progression. Public clonotypes were rare and shrank or held steady on treatment. Circulating CD8+ T-cell counts were tracked by baseline clonality, which exceeded that of age-matched healthy donors.

The data were produced by immunoSEQ multiplex PCR, yet TCRdb's version contains in-frame clones alone and is incomplete. In the table there are roughly 45,000 clones, 60% to 80% of which are singletons. This sequence originates from a human donor with chronic lymphocytic leukemia. V usage is TRBV4-1 and J usage is TRBJ1-5; D is ambiguous. The source was PBMCs, collected after 24 months of ibrutinib treatment. The CDR3 is CASSQDYPRLHQPQHF. In DNA form, the CDR3 reads TGCGCCAGCAGCCAAGATTACCCCCGACTTCATCAGCCCCAGCATTTT.